A single sample is the source of the 8 T cell receptor beta chains below, sequenced in a study of OX40 agonist ivuxolimab in advanced cancers. Method: immunoSEQ multiplex PCR; TCRdb's copy keeps in-frame clones and lacks some. The sample lists about 73,000 clones, around 86% occurring once. This specimen was CD4+ or CD8+ T cells sorted from blood, taken in a trial of the OX40 agonist ivuxolimab. The receptors derive from an adult with an advanced solid tumor such as melanoma, head and neck, liver or kidney cancer.

The rearrangement joins TRBV19 to TRBJ1-5; D may be TRBD1 (6 bases). Germline V CDR1 and CDR2: LNHDA, SQIVND (reference sequence). This CDR3 is 13 amino acids long. V lost 5 bases and J 6 bases, leaving 11 bases between the germline ends. The CDR3 DNA follows: TGTGCCAGTAGTTACGGGGGCATTCAGCCCCAGCATTTT. It yields the protein CASSYGGIQPQHF. Full variable domain (rest looked up from reference TRBV19 and TRBJ1-5): DGGITQSPKYLFRKEGQNVTLSCEQNLNHDAMYWYRQDPGQGLRLIYYSQIVNDFQKGDIAEGYSVSREKKESFPLTVTSAQKNPTAFYLCASSYGGIQPQHFGDGTRLSIL.

The chain carries TRBV5-1 and TRBJ2-1; tentatively, D is TRBD1 (5 bases). The length of the CDR3 is 16 residues. The V end lost 0 bases, the J end lost 0 bases, and 10 bases lay between the germline ends. In germline, CDR1 is SGHRS, CDR2 YFSETQ. CDR3 coding DNA: TGCGCCAGCAGCTTGGCGGCAGGGTCCTCCTACAATGAGCAGTTCTTC. Protein: CASSLAAGSSYNEQFF.

The chain employs TRBV10-3 and TRBJ2-1, with TRBD2 matching over 7 bases. J gave up 4 bases and V 3 bases, and 12 bases lay outside the gene matches. There are 17 residues in the CDR3. Germline V gene lookup returns CDR1 ENHRY and CDR2 SYGVKD. In DNA, the CDR3 is TGTGCCATCAGTGACGGGGTACTAGCGCCCGCATACAATGAGCAGTTCTTC. Its translation: CAISDGVLAPAYNEQFF.

The chain uses TRBV11-2 and TRBJ2-5; a weak D match, TRBD1 (5 bases). The DNA end is more similar to TRBJ2-7, so the J call may be wrong. The CDR3 is 14 residues long. Germline loops: CDR1 SGHAT, CDR2 FQNNGV. The CDR3 is CASAPGRALYEQYF. CDR3 bases: TGTGCCAGCGCCCCCGGCAGGGCTCTCTACGAGCAGTACTTC.

The sample holds a few counts of this clone. V and J are TRBV30 and TRBJ2-5; D is unresolved. The CDR3 sequence is 13 residues long. V shed 2 bases and J shed 1 base, with 8 bases lying between them. Germline V gene sequence: CDR1 GTSNPN, CDR2 SVGIG (reference sequence). The CDR3 protein is CAWSSTAQETQYF. CDR3 sequence (DNA): TGTGCCTGGAGTTCCACCGCCCAAGAGACCCAGTACTTC.

This clone appeared once. The chain joins TRBV7-3 to TRBJ1-4, with TRBD1 identical over 10 bases. Germline V gives CDR1 SGHTA, CDR2 FQGTGA. Trimming cost V 3 bases and J 5 bases; bases outside gene matches: 3. This CDR3 has 15 amino acids. The CDR3 nucleotides are TGTGCCAGCAGCTTGGGACAGGGGAAGAATGAAAAACTGTTTTTT. Translation gives CASSLGQGKNEKLFF.

The V gene is TRBV29-1, the J gene TRBJ2-7; D not certain. The germline V gene has CDR1 SQVTM and CDR2 ANQGSEA. V was shortened by 4 bases and J by 2 bases, with 6 bases between the two germline ends. The CDR3 totals 11 residues. The CDR3, as DNA: TGCAGCGTTGCAGTAACCTACGAGCAGTACTTC. This encodes CSVAVTYEQYF.

This clone was seen just once. J is TRBJ1-5 and V is TRBV27; TRBD1 is a possible D gene (5 bases). Per germline, CDR1 MNHEY and CDR2 SMNVEV (reference sequence). The CDR3 extends over 15 amino acids. V was cut by 5 bases and J by 2 bases, with 13 bases left in between. The CDR3: CASSPSGARNQPQHF. The CDR3 DNA reads as TGTGCCAGCAGTCCGTCCGGGGCGCGCAATCAGCCCCAGCATTTT.